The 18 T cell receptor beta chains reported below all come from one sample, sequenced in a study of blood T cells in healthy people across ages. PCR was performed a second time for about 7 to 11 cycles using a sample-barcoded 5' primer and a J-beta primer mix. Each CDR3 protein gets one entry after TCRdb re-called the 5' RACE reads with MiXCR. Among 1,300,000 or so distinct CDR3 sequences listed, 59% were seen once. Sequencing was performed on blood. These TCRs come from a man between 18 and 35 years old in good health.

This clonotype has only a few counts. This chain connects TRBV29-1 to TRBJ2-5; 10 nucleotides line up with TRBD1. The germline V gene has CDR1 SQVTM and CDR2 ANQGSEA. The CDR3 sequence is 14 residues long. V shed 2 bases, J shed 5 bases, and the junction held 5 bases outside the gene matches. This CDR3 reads CSVELGTGAETQYF. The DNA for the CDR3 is TGCAGCGTTGAATTGGGGACAGGGGCTGAGACCCAGTACTTC.

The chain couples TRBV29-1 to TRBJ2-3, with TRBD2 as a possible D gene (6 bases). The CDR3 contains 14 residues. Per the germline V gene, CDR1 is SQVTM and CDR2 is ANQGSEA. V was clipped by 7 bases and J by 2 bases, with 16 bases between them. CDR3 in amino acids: CSGWKRVNTDTQYF. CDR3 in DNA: TGCAGCGGATGGAAGCGGGTGAACACAGATACGCAGTATTTT.

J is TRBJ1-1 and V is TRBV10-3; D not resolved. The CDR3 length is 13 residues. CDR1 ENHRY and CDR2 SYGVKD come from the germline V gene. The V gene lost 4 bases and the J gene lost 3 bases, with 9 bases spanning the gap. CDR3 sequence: CAISGTPDTEAFF. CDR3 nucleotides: TGTGCCATCAGTGGAACCCCCGACACTGAAGCTTTCTTT.

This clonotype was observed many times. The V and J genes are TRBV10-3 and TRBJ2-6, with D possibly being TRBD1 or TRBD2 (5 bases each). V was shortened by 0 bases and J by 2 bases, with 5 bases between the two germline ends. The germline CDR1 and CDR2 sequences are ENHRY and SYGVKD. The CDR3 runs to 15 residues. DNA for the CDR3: TGTGCCATCAGTGAGTCGGGGGCTGGGGCCAACGTCCTGACTTTC. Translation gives CAISESGAGANVLTF.

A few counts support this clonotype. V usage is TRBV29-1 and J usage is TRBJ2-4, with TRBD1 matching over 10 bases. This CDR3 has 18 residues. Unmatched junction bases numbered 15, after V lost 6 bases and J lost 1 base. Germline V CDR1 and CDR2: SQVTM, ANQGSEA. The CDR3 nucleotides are TGCAGCGTCCAATGGGACAGGGGATTAGCCCTGGCCAAAAACATTCAGTACTTC. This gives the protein CSVQWDRGLALAKNIQYF.

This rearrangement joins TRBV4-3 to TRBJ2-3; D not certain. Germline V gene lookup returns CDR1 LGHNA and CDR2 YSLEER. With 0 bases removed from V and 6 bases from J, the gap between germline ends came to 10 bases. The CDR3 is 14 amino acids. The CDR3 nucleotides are TGCGCCAGCAGCCAAGAATTTATTGGGGATACGCAGTATTTT. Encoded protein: CASSQEFIGDTQYF.

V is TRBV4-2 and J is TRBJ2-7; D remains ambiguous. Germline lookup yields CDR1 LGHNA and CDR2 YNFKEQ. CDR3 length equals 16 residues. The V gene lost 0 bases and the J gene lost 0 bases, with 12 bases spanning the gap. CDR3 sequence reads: CASSQEFSGNSYEQYF. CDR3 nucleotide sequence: TGTGCCAGCAGCCAAGAATTCAGTGGAAACTCCTACGAGCAGTACTTC.

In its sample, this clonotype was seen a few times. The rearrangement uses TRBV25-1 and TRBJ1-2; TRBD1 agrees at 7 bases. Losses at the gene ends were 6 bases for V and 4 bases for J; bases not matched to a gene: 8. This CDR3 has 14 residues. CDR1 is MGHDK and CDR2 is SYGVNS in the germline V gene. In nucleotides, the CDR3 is TGTGCCAGCAGACCATCCGGGACAGTCTATGGCTACACCTTC. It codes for CASRPSGTVYGYTF.

This chain's CDR3 is CSASLGGWGAEAFF. CDR3 in DNA: TGCAGTGCTAGTTTGGGGGGCTGGGGAGCTGAAGCTTTCTTT. The chain uses TRBV20-1 and TRBJ1-1; perhaps TRBD1 as D (6 bases). The CDR3 spans 14 residues. Germline V CDR1 and CDR2: DFQATT, SNEGSKA (reference sequence). The germline V and J ends were trimmed by 3 bases and 6 bases, with 17 bases remaining between them.

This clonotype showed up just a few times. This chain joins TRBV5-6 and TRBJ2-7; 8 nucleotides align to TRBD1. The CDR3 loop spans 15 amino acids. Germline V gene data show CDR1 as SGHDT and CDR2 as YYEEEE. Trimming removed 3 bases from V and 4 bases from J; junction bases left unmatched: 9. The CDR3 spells CASSSKPGQGYEQYF. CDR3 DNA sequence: TGTGCCAGCAGCTCCAAGCCTGGACAGGGATACGAGCAGTACTTC.

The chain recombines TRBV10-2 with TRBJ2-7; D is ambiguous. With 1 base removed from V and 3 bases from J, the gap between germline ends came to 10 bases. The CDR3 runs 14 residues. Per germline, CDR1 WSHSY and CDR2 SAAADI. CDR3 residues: CASSEWTGGYEQYF. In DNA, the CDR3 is TGCGCCAGCAGTGAGTGGACGGGTGGCTACGAGCAGTACTTC.

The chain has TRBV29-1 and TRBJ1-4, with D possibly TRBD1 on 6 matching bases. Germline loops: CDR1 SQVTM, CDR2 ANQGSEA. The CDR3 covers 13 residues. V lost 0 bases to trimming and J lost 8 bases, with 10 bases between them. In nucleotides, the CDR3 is TGCAGCGTTGAAGATGAGGGGGTGGAAAAACTGTTTTTT. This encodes CSVEDEGVEKLFF.

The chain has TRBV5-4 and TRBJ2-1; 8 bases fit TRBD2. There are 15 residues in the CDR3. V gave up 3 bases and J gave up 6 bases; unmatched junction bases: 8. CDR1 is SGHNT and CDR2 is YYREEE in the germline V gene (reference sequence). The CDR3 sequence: CASSSIAGSLNEQFF. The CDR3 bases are TGTGCCAGCAGCTCAATAGCGGGATCGCTCAATGAGCAGTTCTTC. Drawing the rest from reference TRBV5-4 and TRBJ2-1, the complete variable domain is ETGVTQSPTHLIKTRGQQVTLRCSSQSGHNTVSWYQQALGQGPQFIFQYYREEENGRGNFPPRFSGLQFPNYSSELNVNALELDDSALYLCASSSIAGSLNEQFFGPGTRLTVL.

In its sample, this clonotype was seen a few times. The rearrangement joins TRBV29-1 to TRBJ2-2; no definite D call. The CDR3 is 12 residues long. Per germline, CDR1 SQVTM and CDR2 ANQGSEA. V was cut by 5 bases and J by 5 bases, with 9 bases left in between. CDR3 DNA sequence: TGCAGCGTTTTTCGTTCGACCGGGGAGCTGTTTTTT. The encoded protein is CSVFRSTGELFF.

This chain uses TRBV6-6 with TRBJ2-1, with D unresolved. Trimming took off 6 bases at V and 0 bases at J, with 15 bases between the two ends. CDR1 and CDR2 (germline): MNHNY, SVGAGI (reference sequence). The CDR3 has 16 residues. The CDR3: CASSPPAERSYNEQFF. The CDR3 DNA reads TGTGCCAGCAGCCCGCCTGCAGAGCGCTCCTACAATGAGCAGTTCTTC.

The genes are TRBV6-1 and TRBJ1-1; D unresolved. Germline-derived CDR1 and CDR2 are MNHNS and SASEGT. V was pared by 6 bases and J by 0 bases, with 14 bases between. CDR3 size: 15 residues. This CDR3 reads CASRDDLRLNTEAFF. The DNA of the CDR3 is TGTGCCAGCAGAGATGACCTCCGATTGAACACTGAAGCTTTCTTT.

The CDR3 sequence is CASSQVISGAYNEQYF. CDR3 in DNA: TGCGCCAGCAGCCAAGTAATTAGCGGTGCCTACAATGAGCAGTACTTC. V is TRBV4-1 and J is TRBJ2-1; TRBD2 might be the D (6 bases). The J call is uncertain, as TRBJ2-7 better fits the DNA end. CDR3 length: 16 residues. Germline-derived CDR1 and CDR2 are MGHRA and YSYEKL.

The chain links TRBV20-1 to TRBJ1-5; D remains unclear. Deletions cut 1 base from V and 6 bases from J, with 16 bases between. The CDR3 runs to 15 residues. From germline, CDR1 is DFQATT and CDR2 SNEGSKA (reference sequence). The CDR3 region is CSARAGRSFAQPQHF. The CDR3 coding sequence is TGCAGTGCTAGAGCGGGTAGGAGTTTTGCTCAGCCCCAGCATTTT.